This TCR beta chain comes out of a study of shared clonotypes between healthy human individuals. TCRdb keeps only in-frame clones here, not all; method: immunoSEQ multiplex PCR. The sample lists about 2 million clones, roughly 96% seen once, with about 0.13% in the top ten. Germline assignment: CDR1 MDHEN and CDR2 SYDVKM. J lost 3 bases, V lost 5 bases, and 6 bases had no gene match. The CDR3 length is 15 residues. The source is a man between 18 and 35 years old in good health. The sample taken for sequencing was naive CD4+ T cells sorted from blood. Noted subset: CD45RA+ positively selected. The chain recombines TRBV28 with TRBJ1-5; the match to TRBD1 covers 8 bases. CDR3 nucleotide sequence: TGTGCCAGCAGTCAGTCACAGGGGGTCAATCAGCCCCAGCATTTT. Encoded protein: CASSQSQGVNQPQHF.